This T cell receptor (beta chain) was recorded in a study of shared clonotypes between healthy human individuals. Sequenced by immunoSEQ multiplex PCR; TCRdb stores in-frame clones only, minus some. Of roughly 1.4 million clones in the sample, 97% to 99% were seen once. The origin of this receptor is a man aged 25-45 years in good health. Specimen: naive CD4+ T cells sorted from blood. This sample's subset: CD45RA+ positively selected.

The CDR3 sequence: CASSEGGEVLHEQYF. In DNA form, the CDR3 reads TGTGCCAGCAGTGAGGGTGGGGAAGTCTTGCACGAGCAGTACTTC. V is TRBV2 and J is TRBJ2-7, with unresolved D. V gave up 3 bases and J gave up 5 bases, with 17 bases separating them. This CDR3 has 15 amino acids. Germline V gene sequence: CDR1 SNHLY, CDR2 FYNNEI.